The next 3 T cell receptor beta chains were all read from a single sample in a study of blood T cell repertoires in COVID-19. The assay was immunoSEQ multiplex PCR, and TCRdb's table has in-frame clones only and misses some. The sample has around 100,000 clones, around nine tenths seen once. The specimen was peripheral blood. Receptor source: a woman aged 80 or older in a cohort sampled during active COVID-19.

The chain combines TRBV29-1 with TRBJ2-7, with TRBD1 matching 11 bases. The germline CDR1 and CDR2 sequences are SQVTM and ANQGSEA. V lost 3 bases, J lost 8 bases, and 12 bases stayed unmatched. There are 15 residues in the CDR3. The CDR3: CSVDFPGTGGPQQYF. The CDR3 DNA reads TGCAGCGTTGATTTCCCCGGGACAGGGGGACCTCAGCAGTACTTC.

Here the CDR3 DNA reads TGCGCCAGCAGTGCGTCCCGGGATAGCAATCAGCCCCAGCATTTT. This encodes CASSASRDSNQPQHF. The rearrangement uses TRBV10-2 and TRBJ1-5, with no clear D. The CDR3 loop spans 15 amino acids. The germline V and J ends were trimmed by 4 bases and 0 bases, with 10 bases remaining between them. Germline V gene lookup returns CDR1 WSHSY and CDR2 SAAADI.

The chain recombines TRBV7-3 with TRBJ2-2, with TRBD2 matching over 9 bases. CDR1 is SGHTA, CDR2 FQGTGA, per germline. The V segment lost 5 bases and the J segment 1 base; nucleotides outside the gene matches: 5. The CDR3 extends over 16 amino acids. CDR3 sequence reads: CASSPLAGRNTGELFF. The CDR3 DNA reads as TGTGCCAGCAGCCCCCTAGCGGGGAGGAACACCGGGGAGCTGTTTTTT.